This T cell receptor (beta chain) emerged from a study of blood T cell repertoires in COVID-19. About the research overall: COVID-19 samples from acute and convalescent phases originated in the United States, Italy and Spain. From T cells, B-cell-depleted T cells, or PBMCs came the material, which was cDNA or gDNA.

Trimming at V came to 1 base and at J to 0 bases, leaving 6 bases not matched to a gene. The CDR3 extends over 18 amino acids. Germline V gene data show CDR1 as SGHTA and CDR2 as FQGNSA. Original handling: Counts of nucleated cells, estimated from reference gene primer amplification, were obtained. Clones were read by immunoSEQ multiplex PCR, and TCRdb kept only the in-frame ones, dropping some. The V and J calls and clone size are taken from that table; D and trimming were inferred from the DNA. The data show around 59,000 clones, with around 79% seen just once and more than 15% held by the top ten.

J is TRBJ2-2 and V is TRBV7-2, with 9 bases lining up with TRBD1. The specimen was peripheral blood. This TCR came from a woman between 50 and 59 years old with active or convalescent COVID-19. The DNA for the CDR3 is TGTGCCAGCAGCTTAGGCCGGGACAGGGTTTCGAACACCGGGGAGCTGTTTTTT. It codes for CASSLGRDRVSNTGELFF.